The subject of this entry is one TCR beta chain. The antigen is not known. Sequenced by immunoSEQ multiplex PCR; TCRdb stores in-frame clones only, minus some. The sample records about 42,000 clones, approximately 80% being singletons. The V end lost 0 bases, the J end lost 6 bases, and 6 bases lay between the germline ends. The CDR3 extends over 12 amino acids. CDR1 and CDR2 from the germline V gene are SGHRS and YFSETQ. The time point denotes: after neoadjuvant nivolumab, at surgical resection. These newly diagnosed stage II-IVA oral cavity squamous cell carcinoma patients had no prior systemic or radiation treatment. The data stem from a study of neoadjuvant anti-PD-1 for oral cavity cancer. The overall study: Patients mostly received three to four biweekly nivolumab doses at 3 mg/kg before surgery. Non-progressing patients received a fourth nivolumab dose near day 43, then surgery on days 50-56.

Notes on the study in general: Each response group had just a few patients in TCR analyses.

The sequencing here drew on PBMCs, taken after nivolumab (anti-PD-1) treatment. The sequence came from a person aged 35-80 years with oral cavity squamous cell carcinoma. The chain combines TRBV5-1 with TRBJ1-2; tentative D call: TRBD1 (5 bases). The CDR3 protein is CASSLEQDGYTF. The CDR3 nucleotides are TGCGCCAGCAGCTTGGAACAGGATGGCTACACCTTC. Drawing the rest from reference TRBV5-1 and TRBJ1-2, the complete variable domain is KAGVTQTPRYLIKTRGQQVTLSCSPISGHRSVSWYQQTPGQGLQFLFEYFSETQRNKGNFPGRFSGRQFSNSRSEMNVSTLELGDSALYLCASSLEQDGYTFGSGTRLTVV.